Each of the 3 T cell receptor beta chains below was sequenced from the same sample in a study of identifying expanded T cells in peripheral blood. The assay was immunoSEQ multiplex PCR, and TCRdb's table has in-frame clones only and misses some. The profile shows approximately 140,000 clones, 75% to 90% of them singletons. Sequenced material: blood. These receptors all come from a person aged 18 to 75 in good health.

The chain recombines TRBV7-8 with TRBJ2-2, with D possibly TRBD1 on 5 matching bases. The CDR3 totals 15 residues. Germline V lookup: CDR1 SGHVS, CDR2 FQNEAQ. The ends were cut back, 1 base at V and 1 base at J, with 7 bases in the middle. The CDR3: CASSLVRVNTGELFF. Written as DNA, the CDR3 is TGTGCCAGCAGCTTAGTCAGGGTGAACACCGGGGAGCTGTTTTTT.

The V call is TRBV7-9, the J call TRBJ1-1; TRBD1 might be the D (5 bases). The germline CDR1 and CDR2 sequences are SEHNR and FQNEAQ (reference sequence). The V end lost 7 bases, the J end lost 3 bases, and 15 bases lay between the germline ends. The CDR3 totals 14 residues. Written as DNA, the CDR3 is TGTGCCAGCATCCCCGGGTGGGGGGACACTGAAGCTTTCTTT. The encoded protein is CASIPGWGDTEAFF.

V and J are TRBV18 and TRBJ2-5; D is undetermined. CDR1 is KGHSH, CDR2 LQKENI, per germline. The CDR3 has 15 residues. Trimming took 6 bases from V and 5 from J, leaving 19 bases between them. The chain's CDR3 is CASSRTTTNSETQYF. CDR3 nucleotide sequence: TGTGCCAGCTCCCGAACTACAACGAACTCGGAGACCCAGTACTTC.